This is a list of T cell receptor beta chains from one sample in a study of response to subunit inactivated influenza vaccine. TCRdb called the RT-PCR reads again in MiXCR, with one record for every CDR3 protein. The sample has around 540,000 distinct CDR3 sequences; 12% are singletons. Sequenced here: PBMCs from blood, sampled on the day of vaccination. These receptors came from a man aged 50 to 59 who received an inactivated influenza vaccine. CDR3s include the opening cysteine and the closing phenylalanine or tryptophan. Each record gives: J gene, clone size, D gene, V gene, CDR3 length, CDR3 protein, CDR3 DNA. The D gene is left open where the match is weak. Expanded clones get a size class; other rows say once, few or many, or leave the size out.

TRBJ1-6 | NA | NA | TRBV4-3 | 14 | CASSQELDGGALHF | TGCGCCAGCAGCCAAGAACTAGACGGGGGAGCCCTCCACTTT
TRBJ2-1 | few | NA | TRBV11-2 | 13 | CASSPRDSGRQFF | TGTGCCAGCAGTCCCCGGGACTCCGGTAGGCAGTTCTTC
TRBJ2-7 | NA | NA | TRBV12-3/TRBV12-4 | 14 | CASSLAETRTEQYF | TGTGCCAGCAGTTTAGCGGAGACTAGAACCGAGCAGTACTTC
TRBJ1-1 | NA | NA | TRBV20-1 | 14 | CSARDLQGLAEAFF | TGCAGTGCTAGAGATCTCCAGGGGTTGGCTGAAGCTTTCTTT
TRBJ2-4 | NA | NA | TRBV20-1 | 14 | CSAPSGLANNIQYF | TGCAGTGCCCCGAGCGGCTTAGCCAACAACATTCAGTACTTC
TRBJ1-1 | NA | NA | TRBV29-1 | 13 | CSVVRGAGRKAFF | TGCAGCGTTGTACGGGGCGCGGGTAGAAAAGCTTTCTTT
TRBJ2-2 | few | TRBD1 | TRBV5-1 | 15 | CASSRGTGGTGELFF | TGCGCCAGCAGCCGAGGGACAGGTGGAACCGGGGAGCTGTTTTTT
TRBJ1-1 | NA | NA | TRBV12-3/TRBV12-4 | 18 | CASSFYGGGYFKNTEAFF | TGTGCCAGCAGTTTTTATGGCGGGGGATATTTCAAAAACACTGAAGCTTTCTTT
TRBJ1-1 | NA | NA | TRBV27 | 13 | CASSLLRTAEAFF | TGTGCCAGCAGTTTACTCCGAACGGCTGAAGCTTTCTTT
TRBJ2-5 | NA | NA | TRBV3-1 | 17 | CASSQDGRRVIQETQYF | TGTGCCAGCAGCCAAGACGGACGCAGGGTCATCCAAGAGACCCAGTACTTC
TRBJ2-7 | few | NA | TRBV4-3 | 15 | CASSQGLQFRDEQYF | TGCGCCAGCAGCCAAGGTCTCCAATTCCGCGACGAGCAGTACTTC
TRBJ1-1 | NA | TRBD1 | TRBV18 | 16 | CASSLGTGGSGTEAFF | TGTGCCAGCTCACTCGGGACAGGGGGTTCGGGCACTGAAGCTTTCTTT
TRBJ2-3 | NA | NA | TRBV6-2/TRBV6-3 | 12 | CASSPYTEGQYF | TGTGCCAGCAGTCCGTACACAGAAGGGCAGTATTTT
TRBJ2-3 | few | NA | TRBV3-1 | 16 | CASSQEWLALGDTQYF | TGTGCCAGCAGCCAAGAGTGGTTGGCCCTAGGGGATACGCAGTATTTT
TRBJ2-1 | few | TRBD2 | TRBV29-1 | 13 | CSGTSGSALGQFF | TGCAGCGGGACTAGCGGGAGCGCTCTAGGGCAGTTCTTC
TRBJ2-7 | many | NA | TRBV2 | 14 | CASSPPGRSYEQYF | TGTGCCAGCAGTCCCCCCGGTCGCTCCTACGAGCAGTACTTC
TRBJ2-2 | few | NA | TRBV28 | 11 | CASSSIGELFF | TGTGCCAGCAGTTCCATCGGGGAGCTGTTTTTT
TRBJ2-3 | NA | NA | TRBV12-3/TRBV12-4 | 17 | CASRTSDRGAPHDTQYF | TGTGCCAGCAGGACCTCGGATCGGGGGGCCCCCCATGATACGCAGTATTTT
TRBJ2-7 | NA | NA | TRBV5-5 | 16 | CASSLVLTSLTYEQYF | TGTGCCAGCAGCCTTGTTCTTACTAGCCTTACCTACGAGCAGTACTTC
TRBJ2-1 | NA | NA | TRBV6-6 | 13 | CASSYFDLGEQFF | TGTGCCAGCAGTTACTTCGACCTGGGTGAGCAGTTCTTC
TRBJ2-3 | NA | TRBD2 | TRBV11-2 | 14 | CATAKEGRADTQYF | TGTGCCACCGCAAAAGAGGGGAGGGCAGATACGCAGTATTTT
TRBJ2-2 | few | NA | TRBV5-1 | 14 | CASSDLGGTGELFF | TGCGCCAGCAGCGACCTCGGGGGAACCGGGGAGCTGTTTTTT
TRBJ2-1 | few | TRBD2 | TRBV15 | 14 | CATSRAGRVNEQFF | TGTGCCACCAGCAGAGCGGGGAGGGTAAATGAGCAGTTCTTC
TRBJ1-1 | few | NA | TRBV7-9 | 15 | CASSLHGQKNTEAFF | TGTGCCAGCAGCCTACATGGACAAAAGAACACTGAAGCTTTCTTT
TRBJ1-2 | few | NA | TRBV27 | 14 | CASSLSGANYGYTF | TGTGCCAGCAGTTTATCGGGAGCTAACTATGGCTACACCTTC
TRBJ2-5 | few | NA | TRBV20-1 | 14 | CSARDARGGETQYF | TGCAGTGCTAGAGACGCGCGGGGTGGTGAGACCCAGTACTTC
TRBJ2-3 | NA | TRBD1 | TRBV5-1 | 14 | CASRYGQGSDTQYF | TGCGCCAGCAGATATGGACAGGGCTCAGATACGCAGTATTTT
TRBJ2-7 | few | NA | TRBV6-1 | 14 | CASTSTIGSYEQYF | TGTGCCAGCACATCGACGATCGGGTCGTACGAGCAGTACTTC
TRBJ2-7 | few | TRBD1 | TRBV6-2/TRBV6-3 | 14 | CASLSPGQFYEQYF | TGTGCCAGCCTCAGTCCGGGACAGTTCTACGAGCAGTACTTC
TRBJ2-7 | NA | NA | TRBV12-3/TRBV12-4 | 16 | CASSFQGVRDSYEQYF | TGTGCCAGCAGTTTTCAAGGCGTTCGGGATAGCTACGAGCAGTACTTC
TRBJ1-3 | few | TRBD1 | TRBV29-1 | 14 | CSVERDRAGNTIYF | TGCAGCGTTGAACGGGACAGGGCTGGAAACACCATATATTTT
TRBJ2-1 | NA | TRBD2 | TRBV20-1 | 15 | CSARSGLAVYNEQFF | TGCAGTGCTAGATCGGGACTAGCGGTCTACAATGAGCAGTTCTTC
TRBJ2-1 | NA | TRBD1 | TRBV20-1 | 13 | CSAPGTAYNEQFF | TGCAGTGCTCCGGGGACAGCCTACAATGAGCAGTTCTTC
TRBJ1-5 | NA | NA | TRBV19 | 13 | CASNGGSNQPQHF | TGTGCCAGTAACGGCGGTAGCAATCAGCCCCAGCATTTT
TRBJ2-6 | NA | TRBD1 | TRBV20-1 | 14 | CSANQGAGANVLTF | TGCAGTGCCAACCAGGGGGCTGGGGCCAACGTCCTGACTTTC
TRBJ2-7 | NA | TRBD2 | TRBV12-3/TRBV12-4 | 13 | CASSQAGSYEQYF | TGTGCCAGCAGCCAAGCGGGGTCCTACGAGCAGTACTTC
TRBJ2-7 | NA | NA | TRBV4-3 | 17 | CASSQDVRAAGSYEQYF | TGCGCCAGCAGCCAAGATGTGAGAGCGGCGGGCTCCTACGAGCAGTACTTC
TRBJ2-5 | NA | NA | TRBV28 | 17 | CASSGQRQTVGKETQYF | TGTGCCAGCAGTGGGCAGCGACAGACAGTGGGTAAAGAGACCCAGTACTTC
TRBJ2-2 | NA | NA | TRBV29-1 | 11 | CSVVYTGELFF | TGCAGCGTTGTTTACACCGGGGAGCTGTTTTTT
TRBJ2-7 | NA | NA | TRBV6-1 | 15 | CASSEWQGGSYEQYF | TGTGCCAGCAGTGAATGGCAGGGCGGATCCTACGAGCAGTACTTC
TRBJ2-1 | many | TRBD1 | TRBV7-2 | 15 | CASSTNRGSYNEQFF | TGTGCCAGCAGCACAAACAGGGGCTCCTACAATGAGCAGTTCTTC
TRBJ1-1 | few | NA | TRBV27 | 17 | CASSLYGRGSRNTEAFF | TGTGCCAGCAGTTTATACGGGAGGGGCAGCCGGAACACTGAAGCTTTCTTT
TRBJ2-1 | few | TRBD2 | TRBV11-2 | 18 | CASSLFRKREAGYNEQFF | TGTGCCAGCAGCTTGTTCCGAAAGCGGGAGGCGGGTTACAATGAGCAGTTCTTC
TRBJ2-5 | few | TRBD2 | TRBV3-1 | 18 | CASSQDQRALAGVETQYF | TGTGCCAGCAGCCAAGACCAGAGGGCGCTAGCGGGAGTGGAGACCCAGTACTTC
TRBJ2-2 | many | NA | TRBV6-4 | 13 | CASSDSGTGELFF | TGTGCCAGCAGTGACTCGGGTACCGGGGAGCTGTTTTTT
TRBJ2-1 | NA | NA | TRBV5-6 | 16 | CASSGIPDGVRNEQFF | TGTGCCAGCAGCGGGATACCCGACGGGGTGAGGAATGAGCAGTTCTTC